Sequencing of this T cell receptor (beta chain) was carried out in a study of T cell clonality in common variable immunodeficiency. Judged by abundance, this clone is medium-sized (0.01 to 0.1%). Its antigen is not identified. The read gets to within 3 residues of the CDR3 end, and the germline J gene fills in the rest. Most patients and controls had Caucasian heritage. Equal genomic DNA amounts from CVID and control samples were sequenced. Repertoires were generated with immunoSEQ multiplex PCR, while TCRdb's copy carries only in-frame clones and drops some. The sample presents roughly 12,000 clones, none singletons. General study results and limits: Fewer deletions and N-nucleotide insertions were reportedly seen in common variable immunodeficiency TCR beta sequences.

Per germline, CDR1 SNHLY and CDR2 FYNNEI. The CDR3 is made up of 13 amino acids. The germline V and J ends were trimmed by 9 bases and 5 bases, with 16 bases remaining between them. Sequencing used peripheral blood mononuclear cells. The origin of this receptor is a human donor with common variable immunodeficiency. This rearrangement joins TRBV2 to TRBJ1-1; D not resolved. The CDR3 DNA, read in part, is TGTGCCAGTGAAGAAATGGGCAAGACTGAA. It specifies CASEEMGKTE. The complete CDR3 protein is CASEEMGKTEAFF.